A selection of T cell receptor beta chains follows, all from one sample in a study of T cells in Graves' hyperthyroidism and ophthalmopathy. TCRdb analysed the multiplex PCR reads with MiXCR anew, one entry per CDR3 protein. The sample has 450,000 to 600,000 distinct CDR3 sequences, 12% to 15% seen once. Sequenced input: blood. Source of these receptors: a woman between 40 and 50 years old with Graves' hyperthyroidism. Each CDR3 is given with its conserved first and last residue. Each record gives: V gene, clone size, J gene, D gene, CDR3 protein, CDR3 DNA. A D gene is named only where the DNA matches it firmly. Not every row has a clone size; where given, it reads once, few, many or a size class.

v_gene: TRBV20-1; abundance: .; j_gene: TRBJ2-3; d_gene: .; CDR3aa: CSARPFLGTDTQYF; CDR3nt: TGCAGTGCTAGACCGTTTCTTGGCACAGATACGCAGTATTTT
v_gene: TRBV5-1; abundance: many; j_gene: TRBJ2-4; d_gene: TRBD1; CDR3aa: CASSLQGADIQYF; CDR3nt: TGCGCCAGCAGCTTGCAGGGGGCGGACATTCAGTACTTC
v_gene: TRBV11-2; abundance: few; j_gene: TRBJ2-5; d_gene: .; CDR3aa: CASSLGTHNQETQYF; CDR3nt: TGTGCCAGCAGCCTCGGGACGCACAACCAAGAGACCCAGTACTTC
v_gene: TRBV6-5; abundance: .; j_gene: TRBJ1-2; d_gene: .; CDR3aa: CASSYGGPGSYTF; CDR3nt: TGTGCCAGCAGTTACGGTGGTCCGGGTAGCTACACCTTC
v_gene: TRBV2; abundance: many; j_gene: TRBJ2-5; d_gene: .; CDR3aa: CASRVRGQETQYF; CDR3nt: TGTGCCAGCAGAGTCAGGGGTCAAGAGACCCAGTACTTC
v_gene: TRBV9; abundance: many; j_gene: TRBJ2-1; d_gene: .; CDR3aa: CASSDRGGAYNEQFF; CDR3nt: TGTGCCAGCAGCGACAGAGGAGGTGCCTACAATGAGCAGTTCTTC
v_gene: TRBV15; abundance: .; j_gene: TRBJ1-5; d_gene: .; CDR3aa: CATSREVYSNQPQHF; CDR3nt: TGTGCCACCAGCAGAGAAGTATATAGCAATCAGCCCCAGCATTTT
v_gene: TRBV18; abundance: few; j_gene: TRBJ2-2; d_gene: TRBD1; CDR3aa: CASSPDRGLYTGELFF; CDR3nt: TGTGCCAGCTCACCGGACAGGGGTCTTTACACCGGGGAGCTGTTTTTT
v_gene: TRBV5-1; abundance: many; j_gene: TRBJ2-1; d_gene: .; CDR3aa: CASSSGTIDREQFF; CDR3nt: TGCGCCAGCAGCTCCGGGACCATCGATCGGGAGCAGTTCTTC
v_gene: TRBV10-3; abundance: few; j_gene: TRBJ2-1; d_gene: .; CDR3aa: CAISELKGNNEQFF; CDR3nt: TGTGCCATCAGTGAACTGAAAGGGAACAATGAGCAGTTCTTC
v_gene: TRBV5-6; abundance: many; j_gene: TRBJ1-2; d_gene: .; CDR3aa: CASSLATQGLGGYTF; CDR3nt: TGTGCCAGCAGCTTGGCCACTCAGGGTTTGGGTGGCTACACCTTC
v_gene: TRBV3-1; abundance: many; j_gene: TRBJ2-2; d_gene: .; CDR3aa: CASTGHSNTGELFF; CDR3nt: TGTGCCAGCACTGGACATTCGAACACCGGGGAGCTGTTTTTT
v_gene: TRBV7-3; abundance: few; j_gene: TRBJ2-1; d_gene: TRBD2; CDR3aa: CASSLLASGSNEQFF; CDR3nt: TGTGCCAGCAGCTTATTGGCTAGCGGGAGCAATGAGCAGTTCTTC
v_gene: TRBV27; abundance: many; j_gene: TRBJ1-2; d_gene: TRBD1; CDR3aa: CASSLYGTGATSNYGYTF; CDR3nt: TGTGCCAGCAGTTTGTACGGGACAGGGGCAACCTCTAACTATGGCTACACCTTC
v_gene: TRBV20-1; abundance: few; j_gene: TRBJ2-5; d_gene: .; CDR3aa: CSARDLDFQETQYF; CDR3nt: TGCAGTGCTAGAGATTTGGACTTTCAAGAGACCCAGTACTTC
v_gene: TRBV12-3/TRBV12-4; abundance: .; j_gene: TRBJ2-1; d_gene: TRBD2; CDR3aa: CASSRTSDGDNEQFF; CDR3nt: TGTGCCAGCAGTAGGACTAGCGATGGGGACAATGAGCAGTTCTTC
v_gene: TRBV7-6; abundance: many; j_gene: TRBJ2-7; d_gene: .; CDR3aa: CASSPSSLSGVRTYEQYF; CDR3nt: TGTGCCAGCAGCCCCTCCTCGTTATCGGGAGTCAGGACCTACGAGCAGTACTTC
v_gene: TRBV12-3/TRBV12-4; abundance: many; j_gene: TRBJ2-1; d_gene: TRBD1; CDR3aa: CASSLLAGGVYNEQFF; CDR3nt: TGTGCCAGCAGTTTACTGGCAGGGGGCGTCTACAATGAGCAGTTCTTC
v_gene: TRBV6-1; abundance: .; j_gene: TRBJ2-2; d_gene: .; CDR3aa: CASVKGGNTGELFF; CDR3nt: TGTGCCAGCGTCAAAGGAGGCAACACCGGGGAGCTGTTTTTT
v_gene: TRBV29-1; abundance: many; j_gene: TRBJ2-1; d_gene: TRBD2; CDR3aa: CSAQRPAGPKREQFF; CDR3nt: TGCAGCGCTCAACGACCAGCGGGGCCCAAGAGGGAGCAGTTCTTC
v_gene: TRBV7-8; abundance: .; j_gene: TRBJ2-4; d_gene: TRBD1; CDR3aa: CASSPTGTGAFVNIQYF; CDR3nt: TGTGCCAGCAGCCCAACCGGGACAGGGGCGTTTGTGAACATTCAGTACTTC
v_gene: TRBV6-5; abundance: many; j_gene: TRBJ1-2; d_gene: .; CDR3aa: CASSYSKRSGSYTF; CDR3nt: TGTGCCAGCAGTTACTCGAAACGGTCCGGGAGCTACACCTTC
v_gene: TRBV19; abundance: few; j_gene: TRBJ2-1; d_gene: .; CDR3aa: CASSIAGNTYNEQFF; CDR3nt: TGTGCCAGTAGTATAGCGGGAAACACCTACAATGAGCAGTTCTTC
v_gene: TRBV20-1; abundance: few; j_gene: TRBJ1-6; d_gene: .; CDR3aa: CSPFKQSSSYNSPLHF; CDR3nt: TGCAGTCCCTTTAAGCAGTCAAGCTCCTATAATTCACCCCTCCACTTT
v_gene: TRBV7-2; abundance: many; j_gene: TRBJ2-1; d_gene: .; CDR3aa: CASSLVPDLRYNEQFF; CDR3nt: TGTGCCAGCAGCTTAGTCCCCGATCTCCGATACAATGAGCAGTTCTTC
v_gene: TRBV12-3/TRBV12-4; abundance: many; j_gene: TRBJ2-7; d_gene: .; CDR3aa: CASSSTDRSYEQYF; CDR3nt: TGTGCCAGCAGTTCGACTGACAGGAGCTACGAGCAGTACTTC
v_gene: TRBV5-1; abundance: .; j_gene: TRBJ2-1; d_gene: TRBD1; CDR3aa: CASSWTGPNEQFF; CDR3nt: TGCGCCAGCAGCTGGACAGGACCTAATGAGCAGTTCTTC
v_gene: TRBV9; abundance: many; j_gene: TRBJ2-7; d_gene: TRBD2; CDR3aa: CASSVDPTSGLEQYF; CDR3nt: TGTGCCAGCAGCGTAGATCCGACTAGCGGGTTAGAGCAGTACTTC
v_gene: TRBV10-3; abundance: many; j_gene: TRBJ2-7; d_gene: TRBD1; CDR3aa: CAISERGQGQYEQYF; CDR3nt: TGTGCCATCAGTGAACGCGGACAGGGGCAGTACGAGCAGTACTTC
v_gene: TRBV20-1; abundance: .; j_gene: TRBJ2-5; d_gene: .; CDR3aa: CSARELETQYF; CDR3nt: TGCAGTGCTAGAGAATTAGAGACCCAGTACTTC
v_gene: TRBV30; abundance: many; j_gene: TRBJ1-1; d_gene: .; CDR3aa: CAWSWNTEAFF; CDR3nt: TGTGCCTGGAGTTGGAACACTGAAGCTTTCTTT
v_gene: TRBV20-1; abundance: many; j_gene: TRBJ2-3; d_gene: TRBD2; CDR3aa: CSASPSLAGEGGTDTQYF; CDR3nt: TGCAGTGCTAGCCCCTCCTTAGCGGGAGAAGGTGGCACAGATACGCAGTATTTT
v_gene: TRBV6-1; abundance: many; j_gene: TRBJ2-2; d_gene: .; CDR3aa: CASITQGPPNTGELFF; CDR3nt: TGTGCCAGCATTACACAGGGACCGCCGAACACCGGGGAGCTGTTTTTT
v_gene: TRBV28; abundance: many; j_gene: TRBJ2-1; d_gene: .; CDR3aa: CASNRRGLNEQFF; CDR3nt: TGTGCCAGCAACCGCAGGGGTCTGAATGAGCAGTTCTTC
v_gene: TRBV5-8; abundance: .; j_gene: TRBJ1-1; d_gene: .; CDR3aa: CASSLGLGTEAFF; CDR3nt: TGTGCCAGCAGCTTGGGTTTGGGGACTGAAGCTTTCTTT
v_gene: TRBV28; abundance: many; j_gene: TRBJ2-2; d_gene: .; CDR3aa: CASSTAYTGELFF; CDR3nt: TGTGCCAGCAGTACAGCTTACACCGGGGAGCTGTTTTTT
v_gene: TRBV12-3/TRBV12-4; abundance: many; j_gene: TRBJ1-4; d_gene: .; CDR3aa: CASSKQGFVSEKLFF; CDR3nt: TGTGCCAGCAGTAAACAGGGATTTGTCTCTGAAAAACTGTTTTTT